This T cell receptor (beta chain) was recorded in a study of technical replicates of blood from several donors. Assay: immunoSEQ multiplex PCR; the TCRdb copy retains only in-frame clones and omits some. This sample has approximately 100,000 clones, with over 90% found just once. The germline CDR1 and CDR2 sequences are SGHRS and YFSETQ. V was trimmed by 0 bases and J by 7 bases, leaving 19 bases between them. The CDR3 is 16 residues long. Sequencing was done on a sample of T cells isolated from PBMCs. This clonotype originated in a human donor in good health. The rearrangement joins TRBV5-1 to TRBJ1-2; D gene ambiguous. CDR3 coding DNA: TGCGCCAGCAGCTTGGAACTGGGCGGGAGGTGGAGTGGCTACACCTTC. Amino acid sequence: CASSLELGGRWSGYTF.